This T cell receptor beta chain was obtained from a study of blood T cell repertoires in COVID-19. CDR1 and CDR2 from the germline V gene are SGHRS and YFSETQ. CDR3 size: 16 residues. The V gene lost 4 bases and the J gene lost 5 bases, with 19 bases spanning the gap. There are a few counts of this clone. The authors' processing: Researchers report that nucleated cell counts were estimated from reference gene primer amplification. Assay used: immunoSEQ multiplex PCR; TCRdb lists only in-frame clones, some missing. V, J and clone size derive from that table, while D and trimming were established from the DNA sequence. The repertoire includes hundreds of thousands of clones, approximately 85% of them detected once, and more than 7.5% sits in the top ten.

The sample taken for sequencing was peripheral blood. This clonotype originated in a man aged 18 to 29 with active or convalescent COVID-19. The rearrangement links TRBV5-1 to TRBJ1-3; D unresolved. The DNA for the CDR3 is TGCGCCAGCAGCCCACAAGCTGGGCTGGATAGAAACACCATATATTTT. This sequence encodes CASSPQAGLDRNTIYF.